This T cell receptor beta chain originates from a study of T-cell reconstitution after alpha-beta-depleted transplantation in children. Points from the study as a whole: Where alpha-beta T cells came from about two months after transplant was reportedly several hundred expanded graft clones. At the one-year point after transplant, T-cell counts and TCRbeta diversity were found to come mostly from T cells that had been newly produced. Certain patients had high TCRbeta diversity at day 60, and it came from recipient T cells and thymic progenitors that survived.

This clonotype has just a few counts. Its specificity is unknown. The CDR3 runs to 15 residues. V lost 5 bases, J lost 5 bases, and 19 bases lay in between. CDR1 is SQVTM, CDR2 ANQGSEA, per germline. The TCRbeta library was prepared with unique molecular identifiers. In TCRdb, the PCR reads were re-called with MiXCR into one record per CDR3 protein. Seen here are nearly 350,000 distinct CDR3 sequences, about a sixth observed once, and the top ten hold roughly 40%. Sample: PBMCs, mostly from graft donor cells, taken 360 days after TCRalphabeta/CD19-depleted stem cell transplant. The chain is built from TRBV29-1 and TRBJ2-1; D might be TRBD2 (6 bases). This clonotype was obtained from a male patient aged 2-15 years who had a stem cell transplant for acute lymphoblastic leukemia, so the T cells may come from the graft donor. CDR3 sequence: CSVWFGGGINNEQFF. The DNA of the CDR3 is TGCAGCGTTTGGTTTGGAGGCGGGATAAACAATGAGCAGTTCTTC.